The T cell receptor (beta chain) under discussion was sequenced for a study of blood T cell repertoires in COVID-19. The V gene end was trimmed by 5 bases and the J gene end by 0 bases; junction bases not matched to a gene: 9. This CDR3 spans 18 amino acids. Germline CDR1 reads SGHVS; CDR2 reads FQNEAQ. Here immunoSEQ multiplex PCR was the method, and the copy in TCRdb shows in-frame clones only, minus some. The sample has approximately 70,000 clones; 86% are singletons. The sample comprised peripheral blood. This TCR was sampled from a woman aged 60-70 years with acute or convalescent COVID-19. The chain joins TRBV7-8 to TRBJ2-1, with 11 bases aligning to TRBD2. CDR3 in amino acids: CASSPTSGGASSYNEQFF. For the CDR3, the DNA is TGTGCCAGCAGCCCTACTAGCGGGGGCGCGAGCTCCTACAATGAGCAGTTCTTC.